This T cell receptor beta chain was captured in a study of blood T cell repertoires in COVID-19 (dated by TCRdb to the early 2020s). About the full investigation: Samples covering the acute and convalescent phases of COVID-19 were provided by collaborators in the United States, Italy and Spain. The prospective study material was composed of cDNA or gDNA derived from T cells, B-cell-depleted T cells, or PBMCs. Subjects who had been exposed to COVID-19, were actively infected with it, or had recovered from it provided the deeply sampled blood TCRbeta repertoires that made up the dataset. The repertoires were made available in a free public database intended to serve as a resource for research on the immune response to SARS-CoV-2. Samples came from the ongoing ImmuneRACE study (first 160 participants) plus 1,254 subjects from 6 global collaborators. The sample metadata nearly always contained a de-identified subject ID, COVID-19 status, age in years and sex. Where available, HLA class I and class II types were obtained from metadata supplied by the sample provider rather than from assay-based typing. Beyond this particular receptor, the publication reports: The amount of clinical and demographic metadata varied by source and participant and was provided uncurated.

The collaborating institutions used their own protocols to collect whole blood in K2EDTA tubes. For TCRbeta analysis, collaborators shipped samples as frozen whole blood, isolated PBMCs, or DNA extracted from either of those sample types. In regard to this clone: No cognate antigen has been identified for it. Per-base qualities were not stored, and no clone one base away is much larger.

The immunoSEQ Assay, a bias-controlled multiplex PCR, was used to amplify TCRbeta CDR3 regions from genomic DNA. Processing in the source paper ran as follows. The number of nucleated cells in each sample was estimated by amplification of reference gene primers within the assay. Sequence reads were collapsed and filtered to measure the absolute abundance of every unique TCRbeta CDR3 rearrangement. For each sample, productive Simpson clonality was calculated as the square root of Simpson's diversity index over productive rearrangements. Here the immuneACCESS table is served through TCRdb, limited to in-frame sequences with V and J called. Missing clones are a known gap in these copies; in checked studies unresolved V genes cover under half, and the rest lacks a known reason. V and J calls and clone size are those listed in that table; D and trimming were worked out from the DNA. Here the sample has just under 90,000 clones; approximately 88% occur a single time. The ten largest clones represent about 0.51% of the sample.

The clonotype comes from a man in his 60s with acute or convalescent COVID-19. Sequenced material: peripheral blood.

CDR3 sequence: CASSWTGYDEQYF. Here is the DNA: TGTGCCAGCAGTTGGACAGGTTACGACGAGCAGTACTTC. The chain couples TRBV6-5 to TRBJ2-7; TRBD1 fits 7 bases in the junction. The CDR3 measures 13 amino acids from cysteine to phenylalanine. The sequence is cut down to CDR3 DNA, 39 bases in frame from base 1. CDR1 and CDR2 were assigned from the germline V gene as MNHEY and SVGAGI. Trimming takes 4 bases off V and 5 bases off J; junction bases not matched to a gene: 5.